This TCR beta chain is from a study of OX40 agonist ivuxolimab in advanced cancers. Study-wide context: The dose-escalation cohort was around 83% male, with a mean age of around 60 years, ranging about 23 to 90.

Germline V lookup: CDR1 LGHNA, CDR2 YNFKEQ. The ends lost 0 bases at V and 3 bases at J; junction bases unmatched: 3. This CDR3 region has 16 residues. TCRdb's copy holds only in-frame clones and misses some; the assay was immunoSEQ multiplex PCR. The repertoire includes tens of thousands of clones, 80% to 90% of them detected once, and less than 2% sits in the top ten. In this sample, this clone turned up once. The receptor comes from an adult with an advanced solid tumor such as melanoma, head and neck, liver or kidney cancer. Specimen: CD4+ or CD8+ T cells sorted from blood, collected in a trial of the OX40 agonist ivuxolimab. The J gene is TRBJ2-5, the V gene TRBV4-2; 11 bases are a match to TRBD2. This chain's CDR3 is CASSQDLAGGKETQYF. The DNA of the CDR3 is TGTGCCAGCAGCCAAGATCTAGCGGGGGGCAAAGAGACCCAGTACTTC.